The rows below give T cell receptor beta chains drawn from one sample of a study of a mutant IDH1 vaccine in newly diagnosed glioma. TCRdb keeps only in-frame clones here, not all; method: immunoSEQ multiplex PCR. Among 75,000 to 95,000 clones listed, nearly 90% were seen once. Their antigens are not known. The sample consisted of PBMCs, taken from a glioma patient whose treatment included an IDH1 peptide vaccine. These receptors all stem from a woman aged 45-65 years with glioma. Both conserved end residues are part of each CDR3. The D gene is left open where the match is weak. Only some rows state a clone size, as once, few, many or a class for expanded clones.

clone size	V gene	CDR3 length	D gene	J gene	CDR3 protein	CDR3 DNA
few	TRBV9	13	-	TRBJ1-1	CASSKQGNTEAFF	TGTGCCAGCAGCAAACAGGGGAACACTGAAGCTTTCTTT
-	TRBV28	14	-	TRBJ2-7	CASSLVGNSYEQYF	TGTGCCAGCAGTTTGGTGGGCAATTCCTACGAGCAGTACTTC
-	TRBV10-3	15	-	TRBJ1-5	CAISEGDRRNQPQHF	TGTGCCATCAGTGAGGGGGACCGACGCAATCAGCCCCAGCATTTT
-	TRBV5-1	15	TRBD1	TRBJ1-2	CASRTAATGVYGYTF	TGCGCCAGCAGGACTGCGGCGACAGGGGTTTATGGCTACACCTTC
-	TRBV20-1	10	-	TRBJ1-5	CSAGRGPQHF	TGCAGTGCGGGACGGGGGCCCCAGCATTTT
-	TRBV2	17	TRBD1	TRBJ1-2	CASIQVEGARTNYGYTF	TGTGCCAGCATCCAGGTGGAGGGGGCGCGGACTAACTATGGCTACACCTTC
-	TRBV9	14	-	TRBJ1-1	CASSYGRTNTEAFF	TGTGCCAGCAGCTATGGACGGACGAACACTGAAGCTTTCTTT
-	TRBV28	12	-	TRBJ2-7	CASSSSVYEQYF	TGTGCCAGCAGTTCCTCCGTTTACGAGCAGTACTTC
-	TRBV7-6	13	-	TRBJ2-7	CASSFGLAYEQYF	TGTGCCAGCAGCTTTGGCCTAGCCTACGAGCAGTACTTC
-	TRBV2	16	-	TRBJ2-5	CASRGITGTPGETQYF	TGTGCCAGCAGGGGGATTACCGGGACCCCTGGGGAGACCCAGTACTTC
-	TRBV18	10	-	TRBJ2-5	CASSEETQYF	TGTGCCAGCTCAGAAGAGACCCAGTACTTC
few	TRBV5-4	13	-	TRBJ2-7	CASSLDQGSEQYF	TGTGCCAGCAGCTTGGATCAGGGAAGCGAGCAGTACTTC
-	TRBV6-6	14	-	TRBJ1-1	CASSRGDKNTEAFF	TGTGCCAGCAGTAGGGGCGACAAGAACACTGAAGCTTTCTTT
few	TRBV5-8	15	TRBD1	TRBJ2-5	CASSPRGRSQETQYF	TGTGCCAGCAGCCCCAGGGGGCGCTCCCAAGAGACCCAGTACTTC
-	TRBV9	13	-	TRBJ2-7	CASSVDLAHEQYF	TGTGCCAGCAGCGTAGACCTCGCGCACGAGCAGTACTTC
-	TRBV7-2	14	-	TRBJ2-1	CASSLEFSSNEQFF	TGTGCCAGCAGCTTAGAGTTCAGCAGCAATGAGCAGTTCTTC
-	TRBV20-1	11	-	TRBJ1-5	CSASDGGPQHF	TGCAGTGCTAGCGACGGGGGGCCCCAGCATTTT
once	TRBV18	14	-	TRBJ1-6	CASSPRDRNSPLHF	TGTGCCAGCTCACCACGAGATCGCAATTCACCCCTCCACTTT
-	TRBV5-1	14	-	TRBJ1-2	CASSENQANYGYTF	TGCGCCAGCAGCGAAAACCAAGCTAACTATGGCTACACCTTC
-	TRBV7-9	14	TRBD1	TRBJ1-5	CASSSQGGGEPQHF	TGTGCCAGCAGCTCACAGGGGGGTGGAGAGCCCCAGCATTTT
once	TRBV6-1	15	TRBD1	TRBJ1-5	CASVRDRYSNQPQHF	TGTGCCAGCGTCAGGGACAGGTATAGCAATCAGCCCCAGCATTTT
-	TRBV5-1	14	TRBD1	TRBJ1-1	CASSTYRGTAEAFF	TGCGCCAGCAGCACCTACAGGGGAACGGCTGAAGCTTTCTTT
-	TRBV6-6	13	-	TRBJ1-2	CASSYMDGYGYTF	TGTGCCAGCAGTTACATGGACGGCTATGGCTACACCTTC
-	TRBV18	14	TRBD1	TRBJ1-4	CASSLGQGVEKLFF	TGTGCCAGCTCACTTGGACAGGGTGTGGAAAAACTGTTTTTT
-	TRBV2	15	-	TRBJ1-1	CASPLEGGRSTEAFF	TGTGCCAGCCCGCTGGAGGGGGGGCGCAGCACTGAAGCTTTCTTT
-	TRBV7-9	18	TRBD2	TRBJ2-1	CASTLGLAGVSPDNEQFF	TGTGCCAGCACCCTGGGACTAGCGGGAGTCTCCCCGGACAATGAGCAGTTCTTC
-	TRBV9	18	TRBD2	TRBJ2-2	CASSLMATSGANTGELFF	TGTGCCAGCAGCCTCATGGCTACTAGCGGGGCGAACACCGGGGAGCTGTTTTTT
-	TRBV5-1	15	-	TRBJ1-1	CASSVAAGRNTEAFF	TGCGCCAGCAGCGTAGCCGCGGGAAGGAACACTGAAGCTTTCTTT
-	TRBV7-3	15	-	TRBJ1-2	CASSPQATDWNGYTF	TGTGCCAGCAGCCCCCAAGCCACGGACTGGAATGGCTACACCTTC
-	TRBV28	15	-	TRBJ2-1	CASRPWKNSYNEQFF	TGTGCCAGCCGACCGTGGAAGAACTCCTACAATGAGCAGTTCTTC
-	TRBV5-6	17	-	TRBJ1-2	CASSYIEQGLRGYGYTF	TGTGCCAGCAGCTACATAGAACAGGGTTTGAGAGGGTATGGCTACACCTTC
-	TRBV7-9	15	TRBD2	TRBJ2-1	CASRTSGSKYNEQFF	TGTGCCAGCAGGACTAGCGGGAGTAAGTACAATGAGCAGTTCTTC
-	TRBV5-1	13	TRBD1	TRBJ1-2	CASSAQGAYGYTF	TGCGCCAGCAGCGCACAGGGGGCGTATGGCTACACCTTC
-	TRBV6-6	16	TRBD1	TRBJ1-1	CASSYESGQSNTEAFF	TGTGCCAGCAGTTACGAATCGGGACAGTCGAACACTGAAGCTTTCTTT
-	TRBV19	13	TRBD1	TRBJ1-2	CASSQHDRVGYTF	TGTGCCAGTAGTCAACACGACAGGGTTGGCTACACCTTC
-	TRBV2	15	TRBD1	TRBJ2-1	CASSEFGQGAYEQFF	TGTGCCAGCAGTGAATTTGGACAGGGGGCCTATGAGCAGTTCTTC
-	TRBV28	16	-	TRBJ2-2	CASSLPPASDPGELFF	TGTGCCAGCAGTTTACCCCCGGCTAGCGATCCAGGGGAGCTGTTTTTT
-	TRBV9	17	-	TRBJ1-4	CASSVAGGAGGSEKLFF	TGTGCCAGCAGCGTAGCTGGGGGCGCGGGCGGTAGTGAAAAACTGTTTTTT
-	TRBV28	15	-	TRBJ2-1	CASSLPAGSYNEQFF	TGTGCCAGCAGTTTACCCGCGGGTTCCTACAATGAGCAGTTCTTC
-	TRBV2	15	TRBD2	TRBJ2-5	CATLLAGEGGETQYF	TGTGCCACCCTACTAGCGGGCGAGGGAGGAGAGACCCAGTACTTC
-	TRBV11-2	15	-	TRBJ1-2	CASSLEWGNNYGYTF	TGTGCCAGCAGCTTAGAGTGGGGTAACAACTATGGCTACACCTTC
-	TRBV2	14	TRBD1	TRBJ1-2	CASSPGTGNYGYTF	TGTGCCAGCAGTCCCGGGACAGGAAACTATGGCTACACCTTC
-	TRBV4-1	17	TRBD2	TRBJ2-7	CASSLLAGGASSYEQYF	TGCGCCAGCAGCCTACTAGCGGGAGGTGCTAGCTCCTACGAGCAGTACTTC
-	TRBV6-6	15	TRBD2	TRBJ2-1	CASSLMGGFYNEQFF	TGTGCCAGCAGCCTAATGGGAGGGTTCTACAATGAGCAGTTCTTC
few	TRBV19	15	-	TRBJ1-5	CASSIRTAQGQPQHF	TGTGCCAGTAGTATACGCACGGCCCAGGGTCAGCCCCAGCATTTT
once	TRBV5-4	15	TRBD1	TRBJ1-2	CASSPPDRVNYGYTF	TGTGCCAGCAGCCCCCCGGACAGGGTAAACTATGGCTACACCTTC
-	TRBV18	16	TRBD1	TRBJ2-7	CASSPPVGTGSYEQYF	TGTGCCAGCTCACCACCGGTAGGGACAGGGTCCTACGAGCAGTACTTC
-	TRBV10-3	13	TRBD1	TRBJ2-2	CAISEDRAGELFF	TGTGCCATCAGTGAGGACAGGGCCGGGGAGCTGTTTTTT
-	TRBV6-1	15	TRBD2	TRBJ2-3	CASSLAGGGTDTQYF	TGTGCCAGCAGTCTGGCCGGGGGGGGCACAGATACGCAGTATTTT
-	TRBV27	15	TRBD1	TRBJ2-7	CASSKKTGGSYEQYF	TGTGCCAGCAGTAAAAAGACAGGGGGCTCCTACGAGCAGTACTTC
-	TRBV20-1	11	-	TRBJ2-7	CSARDRMGQYF	TGCAGTGCTAGAGATCGCATGGGGCAGTACTTC